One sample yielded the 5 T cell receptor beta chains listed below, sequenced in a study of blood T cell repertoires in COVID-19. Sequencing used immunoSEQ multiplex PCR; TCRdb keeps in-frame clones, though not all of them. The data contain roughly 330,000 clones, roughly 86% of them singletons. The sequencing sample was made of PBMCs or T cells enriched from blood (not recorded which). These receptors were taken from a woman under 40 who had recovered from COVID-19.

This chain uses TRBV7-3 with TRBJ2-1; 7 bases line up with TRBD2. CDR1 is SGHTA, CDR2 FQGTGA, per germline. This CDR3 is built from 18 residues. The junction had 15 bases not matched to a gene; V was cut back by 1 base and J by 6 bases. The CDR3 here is CASSLRGGTTIRGNEQFF. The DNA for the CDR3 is TGTGCCAGCAGCTTAAGAGGTGGGACTACCATAAGGGGCAATGAGCAGTTCTTC.

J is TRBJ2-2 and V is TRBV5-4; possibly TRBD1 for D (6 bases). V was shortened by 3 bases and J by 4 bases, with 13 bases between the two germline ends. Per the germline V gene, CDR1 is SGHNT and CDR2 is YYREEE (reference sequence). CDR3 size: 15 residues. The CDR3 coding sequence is TGTGCCAGCAGCTCACATACAGGGCGCACCGGGGAGCTGTTTTTT. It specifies CASSSHTGRTGELFF.

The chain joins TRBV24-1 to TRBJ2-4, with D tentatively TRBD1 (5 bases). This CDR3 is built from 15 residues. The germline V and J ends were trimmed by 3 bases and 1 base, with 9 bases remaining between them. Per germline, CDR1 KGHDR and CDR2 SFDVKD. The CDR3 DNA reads TGTGCCACCAGTGATAAGGGGCTGGCCAAAAACATTCAGTACTTC. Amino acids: CATSDKGLAKNIQYF.

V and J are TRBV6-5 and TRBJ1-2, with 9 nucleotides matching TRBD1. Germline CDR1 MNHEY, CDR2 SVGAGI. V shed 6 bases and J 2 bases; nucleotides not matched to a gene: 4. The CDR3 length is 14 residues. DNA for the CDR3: TGTGCCAGCAGAACAGGACAGGGGAACTATGGCTACACCTTC. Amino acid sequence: CASRTGQGNYGYTF.

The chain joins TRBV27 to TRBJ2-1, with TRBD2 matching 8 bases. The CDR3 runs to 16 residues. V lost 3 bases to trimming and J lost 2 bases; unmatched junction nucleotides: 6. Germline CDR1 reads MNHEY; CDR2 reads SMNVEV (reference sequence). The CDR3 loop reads CASSFGRGVTYNEQFF. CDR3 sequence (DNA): TGTGCCAGCAGTTTCGGGCGGGGGGTTACCTACAATGAGCAGTTCTTC.